The 30 T cell receptor beta chains below were found in one sample sequenced in a study of CD8 T cells in Susac syndrome. When the RNA was reverse transcribed, random hexamers were used with an input of about 0.5 to 1 ug. TCRdb reanalysed the immunoSEQ multiplex PCR reads using MiXCR and keeps one entry per CDR3 protein. The repertoire holds 90,000 to 110,000 distinct CDR3 sequences, with about 96% as singletons. The sample was CD4+ T cells from PBMCs. All receptors come from a human donor in good health.

This chain connects TRBV29-1 to TRBJ2-3; a possible D gene is TRBD2 (6 bases). This CDR3 is built from 11 residues. V was cut by 7 bases and J by 3 bases, with 8 bases left in between. Germline V gene lookup returns CDR1 SQVTM and CDR2 ANQGSEA. The chain's CDR3 is CSAAGTDTQYF. CDR3 nucleotide sequence: TGCAGCGCGGCGGGGACAGATACGCAGTATTTT.

The CDR3 region is CASSSEAGYEQYF. Here the CDR3 DNA reads TGTGCCAGCAGCTCGGAGGCCGGATACGAGCAGTACTTC. The chain couples TRBV7-2 to TRBJ2-7; D possibly corresponds to TRBD2 (5 bases). CDR1 and CDR2 (germline): SGHTA, FQGNSA. This CDR3 region has 13 residues. Trimming pared 4 bases from V and 4 bases from J, leaving 11 bases between. Supplemented by reference TRBV7-2 and TRBJ2-7, the full variable domain reads GAGVSQSPSNKVTEKGKDVELRCDPISGHTALYWYRQSLGQGLEFLIYFQGNSAPDKSGLPSDRFSAERTGGSVSTLTIQRTQQEDSAVYLCASSSEAGYEQYFGPGTRLTVT.

The J gene is TRBJ2-1, the V gene TRBV20-1; D remains ambiguous. In germline, CDR1 is DFQATT, CDR2 SNEGSKA (reference sequence). Trimming shortened V by 0 bases and J by 0 bases, and 9 bases separated the two germline ends. CDR3 size: 15 residues. CDR3 in amino acids: CSAREWGSSYNEQFF. In DNA, the CDR3 is TGCAGTGCTAGAGAATGGGGTAGCTCCTACAATGAGCAGTTCTTC.

The chain joins TRBV2 to TRBJ1-5, with D maybe TRBD1 (5 bases). V was trimmed by 4 bases and J by 3 bases, leaving 10 bases between them. The CDR3 length is 14 residues. The germline V gene encodes CDR1 SNHLY and CDR2 FYNNEI. The CDR3 reads CASSARQSNQPQHF. The CDR3 coding sequence is TGTGCCAGCAGTGCCCGACAGTCCAATCAGCCCCAGCATTTT.

The genes are TRBV9 and TRBJ2-7, with 11 bases identical to TRBD2. The CDR3 is made up of 15 amino acids. Trimming removed 3 bases from V and 5 bases from J; junction bases left unmatched: 7. Germline CDR1 is SGDLS and CDR2 is YYNGEE. The CDR3 loop is CASSASGGLLDEQYF. The DNA for the CDR3 is TGTGCCAGCAGCGCTAGCGGGGGGCTTCTCGACGAGCAGTACTTC. Full variable domain (remainder filled in from reference TRBV9 and TRBJ2-7): DSGVTQTPKHLITATGQRVTLRCSPRSGDLSVYWYQQSLDQGLQFLIQYYNGEERAKGNILERFSAQQFPDLHSELNLSSLELGDSALYFCASSASGGLLDEQYFGPGTRLTVT.

This chain uses TRBV5-1 with TRBJ1-1, with D tentatively TRBD1 (6 bases). The CDR3 loop spans 15 amino acids. The V gene's germline CDR1 is SGHRS and CDR2 YFSETQ. V was pared by 0 bases and J by 0 bases, with 9 bases between. The CDR3 DNA reads TGCGCCAGCAGCTTGGCCACAGGGCTGAACACTGAAGCTTTCTTT. This gives the protein CASSLATGLNTEAFF. The whole variable domain, remainder taken from reference TRBV5-1 and TRBJ1-1, is KAGVTQTPRYLIKTRGQQVTLSCSPISGHRSVSWYQQTPGQGLQFLFEYFSETQRNKGNFPGRFSGRQFSNSRSEMNVSTLELGDSALYLCASSLATGLNTEAFFGQGTRLTVV.

The chain joins TRBV5-4 to TRBJ2-5; D assignment may be TRBD1 or TRBD2 (5 bases each). The CDR3 sequence is 15 residues long. From germline, CDR1 is SGHNT and CDR2 YYREEE (reference sequence). Deletions cut 4 bases from V and 4 bases from J, with 17 bases between. The CDR3 loop is CASSRDGERRETQYF. The CDR3 bases are TGTGCCAGCAGCCGGGACGGGGAGCGTAGAGAGACCCAGTACTTC.

J is TRBJ1-1 and V is TRBV29-1; weak D call: TRBD1 (6 bases). Trimming cost V 6 bases and J 2 bases, with 19 bases left between them. Germline assignment: CDR1 SQVTM and CDR2 ANQGSEA. This CDR3 is built from 15 residues. CDR3 sequence (DNA): TGCAGCGTGGCCCCTCTGACAGGCCCAAACACTGAAGCTTTCTTT. Translating it yields CSVAPLTGPNTEAFF.

This chain links TRBV6-2 or TRBV6-3 with TRBJ2-7; D possibly matches TRBD1 or TRBD2 (5 bases each). Trimming took 2 bases from V and 2 from J, leaving 10 bases between them. This CDR3 is built from 14 residues. Per germline, CDR1 MNHEY and CDR2 SVGEGT. CDR3 region: CASSYGGMAYEQYF. The CDR3, as DNA: TGTGCCAGCAGTTACGGGGGAATGGCCTACGAGCAGTACTTC.

The V call is TRBV15, the J call TRBJ2-5; possible D gene TRBD2, 5 bases. Per germline, CDR1 LNHNV and CDR2 YYDKDF (reference sequence). Deletions cut 5 bases from V and 5 bases from J, with 15 bases between. The CDR3 sequence is 14 residues long. The CDR3 DNA reads as TGTGCCACCAGCGAGGACGGGGTCCGGGAGACCCAGTACTTC. Protein sequence: CATSEDGVRETQYF. Full variable domain (missing parts from reference TRBV15 and TRBJ2-5): DAMVIQNPRYQVTQFGKPVTLSCSQTLNHNVMYWYQQKSSQAPKLLFHYYDKDFNNEADTPDNFQSRRPNTSFCFLDIRSPGLGDTAMYLCATSEDGVRETQYFGPGTRLLVL.

The chain combines TRBV9 with TRBJ2-7, with a tentative D call TRBD2 (6 bases). The germline CDR1 and CDR2 sequences are SGDLS and YYNGEE. This CDR3 has 16 amino acids. Trimming left V 0 bases short and J 3 bases short, with 16 bases between. The CDR3 DNA reads TGTGCCAGCAGCGTAGATGCGGGCGGAGGGATCTACGAGCAGTACTTC. This translates into CASSVDAGGGIYEQYF.

This rearrangement joins TRBV7-2 to TRBJ2-7, with 14 bases that match TRBD2. This CDR3 has 16 amino acids. The V gene's germline CDR1 is SGHTA and CDR2 FQGNSA. Germline trimming cut 0 bases from V and 6 bases from J; bases unmatched to any gene: 4. As DNA, the CDR3 is TGTGCCAGCAGCTTAGCGCTGACTAGCGGGAGGGGCGAGCAGTACTTC. Translating gives CASSLALTSGRGEQYF.

This sequence joins TRBV3-1 and TRBJ1-2, with 11 positions matching TRBD1. The V gene's germline CDR1 is LGHDT and CDR2 YNNKEL (reference sequence). The CDR3 consists of 16 residues. The trim removed 0 bases at V and 8 bases at J, leaving 8 bases unmatched. The CDR3 here is CASSQDLGQGASGYTF. The CDR3 bases are TGTGCCAGCAGCCAAGACCTAGGACAGGGGGCATCCGGCTACACCTTC.

This clonotype appeared a single time. The chain couples TRBV25-1 to TRBJ2-1; 11 nucleotides match TRBD2. Germline loops: CDR1 MGHDK, CDR2 SYGVNS. The CDR3 is 17 amino acids. The ends lost 1 base at V and 0 bases at J; junction bases unmatched: 2. The CDR3 nucleotides read TGTGCCAGCAGTGAATTAGCGGGAGGGGGCTCCTACAATGAGCAGTTCTTC. As protein: CASSELAGGGSYNEQFF.

The chain joins TRBV29-1 to TRBJ2-5, with D unresolved. With 1 base removed from V and 0 bases from J, the gap between germline ends came to 9 bases. The CDR3 has 14 amino acids. The germline gives CDR1 SQVTM, CDR2 ANQGSEA. The CDR3 reads CSVEGSGYQETQYF. Written as DNA, the CDR3 is TGCAGCGTTGAAGGTTCCGGTTACCAAGAGACCCAGTACTTC. Variable domain in full (rest from reference TRBV29-1 and TRBJ2-5): SAVISQKPSRDICQRGTSLTIQCQVDSQVTMMFWYRQQPGQSLTLIATANQGSEATYESGFVIDKFPISRPNLTFSTLTVSNMSPEDSSIYLCSVEGSGYQETQYFGPGTRLLVL.

The chain has TRBV6-1 and TRBJ1-5; 7 nucleotides line up with TRBD1. This CDR3 has 17 amino acids. V lost 6 bases, J lost 7 bases, and 18 bases stayed unmatched. Germline lookup yields CDR1 MNHNS and CDR2 SASEGT. The CDR3 DNA sequence: TGTGCCAGCAGACACAGGAACAGGGGAGGGGGGGACCAGCCCCAGCATTTT. This codes for CASRHRNRGGGDQPQHF.

The chain has TRBV29-1 and TRBJ2-7, with 11 bases aligning to TRBD2. CDR1 is SQVTM, CDR2 ANQGSEA, per germline. This CDR3 has 13 amino acids. The V and J ends lost 6 bases and 4 bases, in that order; junction bases with no gene match: 5. CDR3 sequence reads: CSVYSGGAYEQYF. The CDR3 DNA sequence: TGCAGCGTGTATAGCGGGGGGGCTTACGAGCAGTACTTC.

The chain has TRBV15 and TRBJ2-7, with 8 bases identical to TRBD1. V lost 0 bases and J lost 3; bases outside the gene matches: 1. Germline V gene data show CDR1 as LNHNV and CDR2 as YYDKDF (reference sequence). The CDR3 sequence is 14 residues long. CDR3 loop: CATSRDGTGYEQYF. CDR3 sequence (DNA): TGTGCCACCAGCAGAGATGGGACAGGCTACGAGCAGTACTTC.

V is TRBV5-4 and J is TRBJ2-5; weak D call: TRBD1 (6 bases). This CDR3 contains 15 residues. CDR1 is SGHNT and CDR2 is YYREEE in the germline V gene (reference sequence). With 6 bases removed from V and 5 bases from J, the gap between germline ends came to 20 bases. As DNA, the CDR3 is TGTGCCAGCAACCGATATAACAGGGACGGCGAGACCCAGTACTTC. Translating it yields CASNRYNRDGETQYF.

The rearrangement joins TRBV25-1 to TRBJ2-5; perhaps TRBD2 as D (6 bases). CDR1 and CDR2 (germline): MGHDK, SYGVNS. V lost 6 bases, J lost 4 bases, and 18 bases lay in between. This CDR3 has 15 residues. CDR3 in amino acids: CASSNLKTSLETQYF. The CDR3 DNA reads as TGTGCCAGCAGCAACCTGAAAACTAGCCTAGAGACCCAGTACTTC.

The V gene is TRBV7-3, the J gene TRBJ2-2; D remains unclear. The CDR3 runs to 17 residues. From germline, CDR1 is SGHTA and CDR2 FQGTGA. The ends were cut back, 5 bases at V and 0 bases at J, with 16 bases in the middle. The CDR3 here is CASSRQITVANTGELFF. The CDR3 DNA sequence: TGTGCCAGCAGCCGACAAATTACGGTCGCGAACACCGGGGAGCTGTTTTTT.

The chain has TRBV7-9 and TRBJ2-5; a possible D gene is TRBD1 (6 bases). V was cut by 2 bases and J by 2 bases, with 9 bases left in between. The germline CDR1 and CDR2 sequences are SEHNR and FQNEAQ (reference sequence). The CDR3 consists of 14 residues. CDR3 in DNA: TGTGCCAGCAGCTTATACAGGGATCAAGAGACCCAGTACTTC. Amino acid sequence: CASSLYRDQETQYF.

The chain recombines TRBV20-1 with TRBJ2-5; no clear D. CDR1 and CDR2 from the germline V gene are DFQATT and SNEGSKA (reference sequence). Trimming cost V 3 bases and J 2 bases, with 10 bases left between them. This CDR3 region has 13 residues. The CDR3 DNA reads as TGCAGTGCTAGTAGAGACACACAAGAGACCCAGTACTTC. It codes for CSASRDTQETQYF.

This chain joins TRBV2 and TRBJ2-7, with TRBD1 identical over 9 bases. The CDR3 has 12 residues. The germline gives CDR1 SNHLY, CDR2 FYNNEI. Trimming took 8 bases from V and 5 from J; bases not matched to a gene: 4. In DNA, the CDR3 is TGTGCCAGCGGGACAGGGAGGAACGAGCAGTACTTC. Its translation: CASGTGRNEQYF.

The chain uses TRBV7-3 and TRBJ2-7, with TRBD1 matching 7 bases. After removal of 5 bases from V and 7 bases from J, the junction contained 8 bases not matched to a gene. Germline V lookup: CDR1 SGHTA, CDR2 FQGTGA. The CDR3 has 13 residues. This CDR3 is CASSVDRAGEQYF. The CDR3 nucleotides read TGTGCCAGCAGCGTCGACAGGGCTGGTGAGCAGTACTTC.

This clonotype was counted a single time. The CDR3 sequence: CASSLFGQDTQYF. In nucleotides, the CDR3 is TGTGCCAGCAGCTTGTTCGGGCAAGATACGCAGTATTTT. The chain recombines TRBV5-4 with TRBJ2-3; D is unresolved. Per germline, CDR1 SGHNT and CDR2 YYREEE (reference sequence). V lost 1 base to trimming and J lost 5 bases, with 8 bases between them. This CDR3 comprises 13 residues.

The CDR3 region has the DNA TGTGCCAGCAGCTGGGACAGGGGTCACACTGAAGCTTTCTTT. Amino acids: CASSWDRGHTEAFF. The chain combines TRBV12-3 or TRBV12-4 with TRBJ1-1, with 10 bases that match TRBD1. V lost 6 bases to trimming and J lost 3 bases; unmatched junction nucleotides: 4. This CDR3 comprises 14 residues.

The chain employs TRBV5-1 and TRBJ2-5, with D hard to call. Germline V gene data show CDR1 as SGHRS and CDR2 as YFSETQ. The CDR3 runs to 14 residues. Trimming removed 0 bases at V and 1 base at J, with 7 bases between. The CDR3, as DNA: TGCGCCAGCAGCTTGGATCAGATCCAAGAGACCCAGTACTTC. It specifies CASSLDQIQETQYF.

This chain joins TRBV29-1 and TRBJ2-3; D might be TRBD1 (6 bases). CDR3 length equals 16 residues. Germline loops: CDR1 SQVTM, CDR2 ANQGSEA. Trimming took off 2 bases at V and 1 base at J, with 16 bases between the two ends. CDR3 sequence (DNA): TGCAGCGTTGAAAGGGCCGTGAACAGGGGCACAGATACGCAGTATTTT. It yields the protein CSVERAVNRGTDTQYF.

The chain couples TRBV3-1 to TRBJ1-1; the D is unclear. The CDR3 is 13 amino acids. CDR1 is LGHDT and CDR2 is YNNKEL in the germline V gene (reference sequence). V was cut by 6 bases and J by 1 base, with 9 bases left in between. DNA of the CDR3: TGTGCCAGCAGTCAATGGTCGAACACTGAAGCTTTCTTT. Encoded protein: CASSQWSNTEAFF.